This passage covers 28 T cell receptor beta chains from one sample sequenced in a study of early stage breast cancer tumors. The repertoire was sequenced with immunoSEQ multiplex PCR; TCRdb's copy has only in-frame clones and lacks some. Of 60,000 to 75,000 clones listed, 80% are singletons. The sample comprised blood. The receptors come from a person aged 35 to 50 with breast cancer.

The chain combines TRBV11-2 with TRBJ2-1; D not resolved. Germline V gene lookup returns CDR1 SGHAT and CDR2 FQNNGV. With 3 bases removed from V and 10 bases from J, the gap between germline ends came to 7 bases. The CDR3 totals 11 residues. The CDR3 loop reads CASSFSREQFF. Here the CDR3 DNA reads TGTGCCAGCAGCTTTAGCAGGGAGCAGTTCTTC.

This clone appeared a few times. V is TRBV10-3 and J is TRBJ1-3; D perhaps matches TRBD1 (5 bases). CDR3 length: 14 residues. Trimming left V 5 bases short and J 8 bases short, with 16 bases between. The germline gives CDR1 ENHRY, CDR2 SYGVKD. The CDR3 loop reads CAISTGTGKDTIYF. The CDR3 bases are TGTGCCATCAGTACCGGGACGGGAAAGGACACCATATATTTT.

The rearrangement uses TRBV6-6 and TRBJ2-3; maybe TRBD1 (6 bases). This CDR3 region has 16 residues. The germline V gene encodes CDR1 MNHNY and CDR2 SVGAGI (reference sequence). V lost 0 bases and J 1 base, leaving 11 bases between the germline ends. CDR3 nucleotide sequence: TGTGCCAGCAGTTACTCGGGGCGGACAGGCACAGATACGCAGTATTTT. Its protein product is CASSYSGRTGTDTQYF.

This chain links TRBV28 with TRBJ2-3; D not resolved. Trimming pared 6 bases from V and 1 base from J, leaving 14 bases between. The CDR3 runs 15 residues. Germline CDR1 is MDHEN and CDR2 is SYDVKM. CDR3 DNA sequence: TGTGCCAGCAGGGATTTGGGTCCCGGCACAGATACGCAGTATTTT. Protein product: CASRDLGPGTDTQYF.

The chain has TRBV6-5 and TRBJ2-1; 15 bases fit TRBD2. The CDR3 contains 16 residues. Germline V gives CDR1 MNHEY, CDR2 SVGAGI. Trimming took 6 bases from V and 9 from J; bases not matched to a gene: 9. The chain's CDR3 is CASRYGLAGGSSEQFF. CDR3 DNA sequence: TGTGCCAGCAGATACGGACTAGCGGGAGGGTCCTCTGAGCAGTTCTTC.

This clone occurred a few times. This chain connects TRBV7-9 to TRBJ2-1; TRBD2 matches 8 bases. CDR3 length equals 15 residues. The germline V gene encodes CDR1 SEHNR and CDR2 FQNEAQ (reference sequence). The V and J ends lost 1 base and 4 bases, in that order; junction bases with no gene match: 3. The CDR3 loop is CASSLGSSGYNEQFF. The DNA of the CDR3 is TGTGCCAGCAGCTTAGGTTCTAGCGGGTACAATGAGCAGTTCTTC.

This clone was observed a single time. A junction boundary mismatches the germline segment, possibly from a read error. The rearrangement joins TRBV7-8 to TRBJ1-1; TRBD1 agrees at 7 bases. CDR1 SGHVS and CDR2 FQNEAQ come from the germline V gene. This CDR3 spans 17 amino acids. Here the CDR3 reads CASSPGTVILGNPEAFF. The CDR3 DNA reads as TGTGCCAGCAGTCCCGGGACAGTCATATTGGGGAACCCTGAAGCTTTCTTT.

In nucleotides, the CDR3 is TGTGCCAGCAGCTTAGGGTCGATTTACGAGCAGTACTTC. Translating gives CASSLGSIYEQYF. V is TRBV7-6 and J is TRBJ2-7; unclear D gene. This CDR3 spans 13 amino acids. V lost 1 base and J lost 4, with 8 bases in between. Germline V gene data show CDR1 as SGHVS and CDR2 as FNYEAQ.

This chain links TRBV10-3 with TRBJ1-1; 8 bases align to TRBD1. Per germline, CDR1 ENHRY and CDR2 SYGVKD. V lost 0 bases and J lost 0; bases outside the gene matches: 3. The CDR3 contains 16 residues. The DNA for the CDR3 is TGTGCCATCAGTGAGTCTGGGACAGGAATGAACACTGAAGCTTTCTTT. It encodes CAISESGTGMNTEAFF.

The chain joins TRBV10-3 to TRBJ2-7; 8 bases align to TRBD2. The CDR3 is 15 residues long. Trimming took 3 bases from V and 7 from J; bases not matched to a gene: 11. Per the germline V gene, CDR1 is ENHRY and CDR2 is SYGVKD. CDR3 nucleotide sequence: TGTGCCATCAGTGAAAGTAGGGCCGGGGGGGGAGAGCAGTACTTC. Protein sequence: CAISESRAGGGEQYF.

This chain joins TRBV18 and TRBJ2-1; unclear D gene. The CDR3 is made up of 13 amino acids. Trimming left V 0 bases short and J 7 bases short, with 7 bases between. Germline V gives CDR1 KGHSH, CDR2 LQKENI. The CDR3 loop reads CASSPPGINEQFF. As DNA, the CDR3 is TGTGCCAGCTCACCACCCGGCATAAATGAGCAGTTCTTC.

The chain couples TRBV11-2 to TRBJ2-1, with no clear D. With 5 bases removed from V and 6 bases from J, the gap between germline ends came to 5 bases. CDR3 length: 11 residues. From germline, CDR1 is SGHAT and CDR2 FQNNGV. The CDR3 region is CASSPVNEQFF. The CDR3 DNA reads as TGTGCCAGCAGCCCCGTCAATGAGCAGTTCTTC. The whole variable domain, remainder taken from reference TRBV11-2 and TRBJ2-1, is EAGVAQSPRYKIIEKRQSVAFWCNPISGHATLYWYQQILGQGPKLLIQFQNNGVVDDSQLPKDRFSAERLKGVDSTLKIQPAKLEDSAVYLCASSPVNEQFFGPGTRLTVL.

The chain employs TRBV7-8 and TRBJ2-7; 10 positions agree with TRBD1. The CDR3 is made up of 16 amino acids. Germline CDR1 reads SGHVS; CDR2 reads FQNEAQ. J lost 5 bases, V lost 4 bases, and 11 bases had no gene match. The CDR3: CASSSLTGGVFDEQYF. The CDR3 region has the DNA TGTGCCAGCAGCTCACTGACAGGGGGCGTTTTTGACGAGCAGTACTTC.

The chain employs TRBV7-6 and TRBJ2-5; TRBD2 aligns across 13 bases. Trimming removed 1 base from V and 4 bases from J; junction bases left unmatched: 12. The CDR3 is 19 residues long. The V gene's germline CDR1 is SGHVS and CDR2 FNYEAQ. CDR3 sequence (DNA): TGTGCCAGCAGCTTAGGACTAGCGGGAGGTAAAGGGAGGGGAGAGACCCAGTACTTC. This translates into CASSLGLAGGKGRGETQYF.

The chain employs TRBV18 and TRBJ2-2, with D possibly being TRBD1 or TRBD2 (5 bases each). This CDR3 comprises 13 residues. Trimming took 3 bases from V and 4 from J, leaving 6 bases between them. Germline CDR1 and CDR2: KGHSH and LQKENI. The CDR3 bases are TGTGCCAGCTCACCGAGGGGCACCGGGGAGCTGTTTTTT. It yields the protein CASSPRGTGELFF.

The chain carries TRBV7-9 and TRBJ1-1, with D possibly being TRBD1 (5 bases). Germline CDR1 reads SEHNR; CDR2 reads FQNEAQ (reference sequence). The length of the CDR3 is 14 residues. V shed 7 bases and J shed 0 bases, with 12 bases lying between them. The CDR3 loop is CASTRGPLNTEAFF. As DNA, the CDR3 is TGTGCCAGCACCCGGGGCCCGTTGAACACTGAAGCTTTCTTT.

The rearrangement links TRBV6-6 to TRBJ1-1; D uncertain. Germline CDR1 MNHNY, CDR2 SVGAGI (reference sequence). The V end lost 0 bases, the J end lost 4 bases, and 12 bases lay between the germline ends. This CDR3 comprises 15 residues. CDR3 residues: CASSYSRRKSTEAFF. CDR3 nucleotide sequence: TGTGCCAGCAGTTACTCGAGAAGAAAGAGCACTGAAGCTTTCTTT.

This clone was picked up one time. The chain uses TRBV11-3 and TRBJ2-3; D may be TRBD1 or TRBD2 (6 bases each). Trimming shortened V by 11 bases and J by 4 bases, and 19 bases separated the two germline ends. Per germline, CDR1 SGHNT and CDR2 YENEEA. The CDR3 has 14 residues. CDR3 in DNA: TGTGCCTCGGGCAGGGGAGGCTTTTCAGATACGCAGTATTTT. This encodes CASGRGGFSDTQYF.

V is TRBV7-9 and J is TRBJ2-1; D is perhaps TRBD1 (6 bases). The CDR3 runs to 12 residues. Trimming left V 4 bases short and J 13 bases short, with 14 bases between. The germline V gene has CDR1 SEHNR and CDR2 FQNEAQ (reference sequence). For the CDR3, the DNA is TGTGCCAGCAGCTCTGGCAACAGGGTTCAGTTCTTC. Its translation: CASSSGNRVQFF. The variable domain in full, completed from reference TRBV7-9 and TRBJ2-1, reads DTGVSQNPRHKITKRGQNVTFRCDPISEHNRLYWYRQTLGQGPEFLTYFQNEAQLEKSRLLSDRFSAERPKGSFSTLEIQRTEQGDSAMYLCASSSGNRVQFFGPGTRLTVL.

The chain joins TRBV5-4 to TRBJ2-7; D possibly uses TRBD1 or TRBD2 (5 bases each). CDR3 length equals 15 residues. CDR1 is SGHNT and CDR2 is YYREEE in the germline V gene (reference sequence). Trimming removed 1 base from V and 3 bases from J, with 14 bases in between. Here the CDR3 reads CASSLWGIGGYEQYF. The CDR3 coding sequence is TGTGCCAGCAGCTTGTGGGGAATTGGGGGCTACGAGCAGTACTTC. Full variable domain (missing parts from reference TRBV5-4 and TRBJ2-7): ETGVTQSPTHLIKTRGQQVTLRCSSQSGHNTVSWYQQALGQGPQFIFQYYREEENGRGNFPPRFSGLQFPNYSSELNVNALELDDSALYLCASSLWGIGGYEQYFGPGTRLTVT.

The chain carries TRBV6-1 and TRBJ1-3, with 10 bases fitting TRBD1. CDR1 is MNHNS, CDR2 SASEGT, per germline. V lost 4 bases and J lost 0; bases outside the gene matches: 3. CDR3 length equals 16 residues. The CDR3 sequence: CASSVGQGSSGNTIYF. For the CDR3, the DNA is TGTGCCAGCAGTGTGGGACAGGGGAGCTCTGGAAACACCATATATTTT.

DNA of the CDR3: TGTGCCAGCAGCGGGACTAGCGGGAGTTACGAGCAGTACTTC. It encodes CASSGTSGSYEQYF. This chain connects TRBV6-5 to TRBJ2-5; 14 positions agree with TRBD2. The J call may be faulty, since TRBJ2-7 better matches the DNA end. Per germline, CDR1 MNHEY and CDR2 SVGAGI. This CDR3 region has 14 residues.

The chain uses TRBV7-8 and TRBJ2-1; D unclear. The CDR3 is 14 amino acids. The ends were cut back, 5 bases at V and 2 bases at J, with 10 bases in the middle. Germline V lookup: CDR1 SGHVS, CDR2 FQNEAQ. CDR3 loop: CASSRGVAYNEQFF. Written as DNA, the CDR3 is TGTGCCAGCAGCCGTGGAGTCGCCTACAATGAGCAGTTCTTC.

The J gene is TRBJ1-5, the V gene TRBV15; possible D gene TRBD1, 5 bases. CDR1 is LNHNV, CDR2 YYDKDF, per germline (reference sequence). Trimming cost V 5 bases and J 3 bases, with 11 bases left between them. The length of the CDR3 is 14 residues. The CDR3 sequence is CATSHRGLNQPQHF. In DNA form, the CDR3 reads TGTGCCACCAGCCACCGGGGCCTCAATCAGCCCCAGCATTTT.

This clone was observed a single time. The chain is built from TRBV29-1 and TRBJ2-5, with 13 bases identical to TRBD2. The CDR3 covers 15 residues. Germline CDR1 reads SQVTM; CDR2 reads ANQGSEA. V dropped 4 bases and J dropped 0; count of bases not matched to a gene: 2. The CDR3 sequence: CSVGGTSGNQETQYF. Written as DNA, the CDR3 is TGCAGCGTTGGGGGGACTAGCGGGAACCAAGAGACCCAGTACTTC.

The CDR3 loop is CASSFERYEQYF. The CDR3 nucleotides read TGTGCCAGCAGCTTTGAGAGGTACGAGCAGTACTTC. The chain is built from TRBV5-6 and TRBJ2-7; D uncertain. Per the germline V gene, CDR1 is SGHDT and CDR2 is YYEEEE. V lost 2 bases, J lost 4 bases, and 7 bases lay in between. This CDR3 comprises 12 residues.

This clone came up a few times. The CDR3 loop reads CASSFRSGRYEQYF. The CDR3, as DNA: TGTGCCAGCAGCTTCCGTAGCGGGAGATACGAGCAGTACTTC. The chain combines TRBV7-8 with TRBJ2-7, with 9 bases matching TRBD2. The V segment lost 3 bases and the J segment 4 bases; nucleotides outside the gene matches: 4. CDR3 length: 14 residues. Germline CDR1 and CDR2: SGHVS and FQNEAQ.

This clone appeared once. The V and J genes are TRBV29-1 and TRBJ1-1; D is ambiguous. The CDR3 is 14 residues long. Trimming cost V 4 bases and J 0 bases, with 12 bases left between them. Per germline, CDR1 SQVTM and CDR2 ANQGSEA. CDR3 sequence: CSVVGSHLNTEAFF. In DNA form, the CDR3 reads TGCAGCGTTGTGGGCTCACACCTGAACACTGAAGCTTTCTTT.